The T cell receptor (beta chain) under discussion was sequenced for a study of blood T cell repertoires in COVID-19. Study overall: The study drew acute and convalescent COVID-19 samples from the United States, Italy and Spain.

Original data processing: Amplification of reference gene primers provided the estimated nucleated cell counts. The assay was immunoSEQ multiplex PCR, and TCRdb's table has in-frame clones only and misses some. D and trimming come from the DNA, and the V and J calls and clone size come from that table. The sample holds 200,000 to 250,000 clones, about four fifths seen once. The CDR3 spans 14 residues. The V gene end was trimmed by 5 bases and the J gene end by 5 bases; junction bases not matched to a gene: 9. The germline CDR1 and CDR2 sequences are SGHNT and YENEEA. This clone has just a few counts. The TCR originated in a woman between 40 and 50 years old with acute or convalescent COVID-19. The genes are TRBV11-3 and TRBJ2-7; 7 bases agree with TRBD1. Source material: peripheral blood. The CDR3 nucleotides are TGTGCCAGCAGCCCCTCCGGGACAGTGCACGAGCAGTACTTC. Its protein is CASSPSGTVHEQYF. The full variable domain, its missing parts supplied by reference TRBV11-3 and TRBJ2-7, is EAGVVQSPRYKIIEKKQPVAFWCNPISGHNTLYWYLQNLGQGPELLIRYENEEAVDDSQLPKDRFSAERLKGVDSTLKIQPAELGDSAVYLCASSPSGTVHEQYFGPGTRLTVT.